This T cell receptor (beta chain) was identified in a study of radiation and T cells in renal cell carcinoma. Time point indicated: blood 2 weeks post-SBRT. As to treatment: 15 Gy SBRT to primary tumor, nephrectomy 4 weeks later. Blood was sampled at baseline, 2 weeks and 4 weeks after SBRT. The germline CDR1 and CDR2 sequences are SNHLY and FYNNEI. The V and J ends lost 4 bases and 7 bases respectively, with 13 bases between them. This CDR3 comprises 14 residues. Repertoires were generated with immunoSEQ multiplex PCR, while TCRdb's copy carries only in-frame clones and drops some. The table shows more than 65,000 clones, with around 85% occurring only once.

J is TRBJ1-4 and V is TRBV2; the D gene is possibly TRBD1 (5 bases). This material consisted of blood, taken from a patient whose treatment included radiotherapy and nephrectomy. The source of this sequence is a woman in her fifties or sixties with renal cell carcinoma. DNA of the CDR3: TGTGCCAGCAGTGTCCAGGGTAGCGGTGAAAAACTGTTTTTT. Translation gives CASSVQGSGEKLFF.